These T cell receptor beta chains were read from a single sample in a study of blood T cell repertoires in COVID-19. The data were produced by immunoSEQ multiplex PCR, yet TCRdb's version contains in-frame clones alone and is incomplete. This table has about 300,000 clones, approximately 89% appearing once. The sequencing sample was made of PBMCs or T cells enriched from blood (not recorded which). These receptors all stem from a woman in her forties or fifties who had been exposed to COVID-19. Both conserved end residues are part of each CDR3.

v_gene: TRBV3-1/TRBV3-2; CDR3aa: CASGSGQGADEQFF
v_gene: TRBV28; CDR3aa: CATPGGSGANVLTF
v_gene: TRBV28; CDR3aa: CASSQGQGAYYGYTF
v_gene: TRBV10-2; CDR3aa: CASSDAGGPNTGELFF
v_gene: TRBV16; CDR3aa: CASSHTVANTEAFF
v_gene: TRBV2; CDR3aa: CASSENEGNQPQHF
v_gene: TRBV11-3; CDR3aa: CASSRTTGAYGYTF
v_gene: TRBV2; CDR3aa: CASSGSEKLFF
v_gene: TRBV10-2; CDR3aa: CASQRGGWETQYF
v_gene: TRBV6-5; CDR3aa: CASSYEWGEGYTF
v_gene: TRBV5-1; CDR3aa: CASSLGLAGSYNEQFF
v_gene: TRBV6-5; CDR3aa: CASLRDRVTDTQYF
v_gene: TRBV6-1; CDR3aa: CASSEAGGINSPLHF
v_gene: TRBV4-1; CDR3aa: CASSQGGQINQPQHF
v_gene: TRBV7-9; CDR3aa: CASGGEAYNEQFF
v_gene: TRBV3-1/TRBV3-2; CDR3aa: CASSQDYGEETQYF
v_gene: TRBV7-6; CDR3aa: CASSLEGPGVVNNEQFF
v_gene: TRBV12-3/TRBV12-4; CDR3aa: CASSLAAVYGYTF
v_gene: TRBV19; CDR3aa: CASSQDRSTWVYEQYF
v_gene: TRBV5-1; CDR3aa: CASSLGSGRGEDNEQFF
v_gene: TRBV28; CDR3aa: CASRQGASYGYTF
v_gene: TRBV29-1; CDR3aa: CSAKGLDSYNEQFF
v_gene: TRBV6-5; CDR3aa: CASRSDGQSEKLFF
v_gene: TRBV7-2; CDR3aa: CASSPQRGSYGYTF
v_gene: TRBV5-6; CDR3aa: CASSPQGGDYEQYF
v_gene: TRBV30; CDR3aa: CAWSIGGGTEAFF
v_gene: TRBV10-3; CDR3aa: CAISSTPGGSDSPLHF
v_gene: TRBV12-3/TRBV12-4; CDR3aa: CASRLTVYEQYF
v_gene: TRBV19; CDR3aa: CASSRTREMNTEAFF
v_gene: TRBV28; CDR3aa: CASSSMDRYSNQPQHF
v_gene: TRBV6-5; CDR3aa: CATTKGQGATYEQYF
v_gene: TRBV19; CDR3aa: CASSILERETQYF
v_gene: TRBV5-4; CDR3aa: CASSLPGGPKNIQYF
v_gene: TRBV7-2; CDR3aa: CASSLSSGTGGYNEQFF
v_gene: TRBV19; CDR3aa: CASSITQGNTEAFF
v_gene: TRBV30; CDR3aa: CAWRGSSYNEQFF
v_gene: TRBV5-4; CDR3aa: CASSLDDSSTDTQYF
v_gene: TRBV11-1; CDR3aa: CASSPQGPNSGNTIYF
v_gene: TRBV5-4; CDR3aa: CASSSTGAGNTIYF
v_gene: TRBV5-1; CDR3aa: CASSFQRGSTDTQYF
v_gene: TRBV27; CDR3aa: CASSLDPGLMNTGELFF
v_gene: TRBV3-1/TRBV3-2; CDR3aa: CASSGRQGLNTEAFF
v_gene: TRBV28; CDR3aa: CASSQPGTGTNEKLFF
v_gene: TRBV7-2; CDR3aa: CASSSGRQGTNEKLFF
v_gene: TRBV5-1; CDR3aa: CASSLAGGQGNKDTQYF
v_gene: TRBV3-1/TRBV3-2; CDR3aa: CASSQAAGSEQYF
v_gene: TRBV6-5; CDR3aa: CASSPPGYGYTF
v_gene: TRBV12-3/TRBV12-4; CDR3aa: CASSLRGQPQHF
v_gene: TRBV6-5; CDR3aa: CASSKTGHDYGYTF
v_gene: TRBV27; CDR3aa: CASSLFLPGTGGEKLFF
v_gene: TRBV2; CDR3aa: CASSTGTGVDTQYF
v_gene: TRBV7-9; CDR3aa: CASSLDREAPYNEQFF
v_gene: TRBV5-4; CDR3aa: CASKPEVGETQYF
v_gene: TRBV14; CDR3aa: CASSHDRGNYGYTF
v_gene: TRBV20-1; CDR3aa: CSASISSPTDTQYF
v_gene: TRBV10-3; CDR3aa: CAISASTEGSYEQYF
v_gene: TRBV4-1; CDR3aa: CASSQEGRGSSYNEQFF